Included here is one T cell receptor (beta chain) sequence, with context. The V gene's germline CDR1 is SGHVS and CDR2 FQNEAQ. V was cut by 8 bases and J by 6 bases, with 16 bases left in between. This CDR3 contains 14 residues. Here immunoSEQ multiplex PCR was the method, and the copy in TCRdb shows in-frame clones only, minus some. The table includes tens of thousands of clones, about 70% detected once. This sample is drawn from a study of blood T cell repertoires in COVID-19. Sequencing was carried out using peripheral blood. The chain employs TRBV7-8 and TRBJ2-2; weak D call: TRBD1 (5 bases). This TCR derives from a woman of 80 years or more with active or convalescent COVID-19. For the CDR3, the DNA is TGTGCCAGCGAAGACAGACGAGTGTCCGGGGAGCTGTTTTTT. Its protein product is CASEDRRVSGELFF.